These 10 T cell receptor beta chains share one sample of origin, sequenced in a study of T cells in Graves' hyperthyroidism and ophthalmopathy. It was RNA transcripts that yielded the amplified TCR beta CDR3 regions. The HTBI set primed first-round TCR CDR3 RT-PCR. TCRdb independently ran MiXCR on the multiplex PCR reads; one entry per CDR3 protein. The data hold 600,000 or so distinct CDR3 sequences, with about 17% observed a single time. Sequencing was done on a sample of blood. These receptors were taken from a woman in her twenties or thirties with Graves' hyperthyroidism.

This clonotype occurred many times. The V and J genes are TRBV5-8 and TRBJ2-7; D not certain. CDR1 and CDR2 (germline): SGHTS, YDEGEE. V lost 2 bases to trimming and J lost 6 bases, with 9 bases between them. This CDR3 is built from 12 residues. CDR3 in DNA: TGTGCCAGCAGCTTTGGTTACGGCGAGCAGTACTTC. Protein sequence: CASSFGYGEQYF.

This clonotype was seen more than once but under ten times. The genes are TRBV11-2 and TRBJ2-1, with 10 nucleotides matching TRBD1. The J segment lost 5 bases and the V segment lost 5 bases, leaving 6 bases of the junction unmatched. Germline CDR1 SGHAT, CDR2 FQNNGV. The CDR3 is made up of 15 amino acids. The CDR3 DNA reads TGTGCCAGCAGCCAACCGGGACAGGGGAACAATGAGCAGTTCTTC. Its protein is CASSQPGQGNNEQFF.

The V and J genes are TRBV4-1 and TRBJ1-6; D may be TRBD1 (5 bases). The CDR3 is 14 residues long. V shed 3 bases and J shed 7 bases, with 10 bases lying between them. CDR1 and CDR2 from the germline V gene are MGHRA and YSYEKL. DNA for the CDR3: TGCGCCAGCAGCCATGTTGGACAAAATTCACCCCTCCACTTT. Its translation is CASSHVGQNSPLHF.

This clonotype was counted ten times or more. CDR3: CASSQLDSIYNEQFF. In DNA, the CDR3 is TGTGCCAGCAGCCAGCTGGACTCGATATACAATGAGCAGTTCTTC. This chain connects TRBV3-1 to TRBJ2-1; D may be TRBD2 (5 bases). This CDR3 has 15 amino acids. In germline, CDR1 is LGHDT, CDR2 YNNKEL (reference sequence). The V end lost 3 bases, the J end lost 4 bases, and 13 bases lay between the germline ends.

The rearrangement uses TRBV4-1 and TRBJ2-4, with a possible D match to TRBD1 (5 bases). Trimming removed 7 bases from V and 5 bases from J, with 12 bases in between. CDR1 is MGHRA and CDR2 is YSYEKL in the germline V gene. The CDR3 is 13 residues long. The CDR3 DNA sequence: TGCGCCAGCATTGGGGTAGGGGAAAACATTCAGTACTTC. It encodes CASIGVGENIQYF.

The V and J genes are TRBV4-3 and TRBJ2-2; 10 bases agree with TRBD1. Per the germline V gene, CDR1 is LGHNA and CDR2 is YSLEER. V lost 3 bases and J lost 10; bases outside the gene matches: 5. The CDR3 totals 14 residues. The CDR3 spells CASSHGTGVTELFF. The CDR3 DNA follows: TGCGCCAGCAGCCACGGGACAGGGGTCACGGAGCTGTTTTTT.

This clonotype was counted only a few times. This rearrangement joins TRBV5-1 to TRBJ2-7; D might be TRBD1 (5 bases). V was clipped by 3 bases and J by 3 bases, with 16 bases between them. CDR3 length: 15 residues. Looked up from germline, CDR1 is SGHRS and CDR2 is YFSETQ. CDR3 in amino acids: CASSWGADSSYEQYF. CDR3 DNA sequence: TGCGCCAGCAGCTGGGGCGCGGATTCGAGCTACGAGCAGTACTTC.

The J gene is TRBJ1-1, the V gene TRBV10-3; perhaps TRBD1 as D (6 bases). Germline CDR1 is ENHRY and CDR2 is SYGVKD. V was trimmed by 1 base and J by 6 bases, leaving 12 bases between them. The CDR3 totals 14 residues. The CDR3 is CAISELTGAAEAFF. The CDR3 DNA is TGTGCCATCAGTGAGTTAACGGGGGCCGCTGAAGCTTTCTTT.

This clonotype appeared many times. The chain links TRBV7-8 to TRBJ1-6; D gene ambiguous. Germline V gives CDR1 SGHVS, CDR2 FQNEAQ. V shed 5 bases and J shed 10 bases, with 15 bases lying between them. The CDR3 is 14 residues long. CDR3 protein: CASSVGPRASPLHF. The CDR3 DNA reads as TGTGCCAGCAGCGTAGGGCCAAGGGCATCACCCCTCCACTTT.

At least ten counts were recorded for this clonotype. This chain links TRBV9 with TRBJ2-3, with D tentatively TRBD1 (5 bases). Germline CDR1 is SGDLS and CDR2 is YYNGEE. The V gene lost 6 bases and the J gene lost 4 bases, with 18 bases spanning the gap. The CDR3 contains 15 residues. The DNA of the CDR3 is TGTGCCAGCACCAAAGGGGCGCCCCCCCCAGATACGCAGTATTTT. It encodes CASTKGAPPPDTQYF.